Below, one TCR beta chain is given with its context. What it recognizes is unknown. PCR was performed using 60 Vbeta and 13 Jbeta primers. Clones were sequenced by immunoSEQ multiplex PCR, and TCRdb holds only the in-frame ones, with some missing. The profile shows roughly 120,000 clones, roughly 71% of them singletons. The entry originates in a study of cytomegalovirus exposure and HLA in healthy donors. Study overall: Approximately 80 million unique TCRs, all from HLA-typed donors, were included in an early release of the data.

The CDR3 contains 16 residues. The germline V gene has CDR1 MDHEN and CDR2 SYDVKM. V was pared by 2 bases and J by 0 bases, with 13 bases between. Study results and limitations: Some segments of the V type, notably TRBV6-2 and TRBV6-3, were excluded as indistinguishable. Among CMV-associated TCR beta chains, most appeared HLA-restricted in a later analysis.

This receptor was taken from a woman between 50 and 59 years old in good health and CMV-seropositive. The sample comprised PBMCs. The chain is built from TRBV28 and TRBJ1-2; no firm D call. The CDR3, as DNA: TGTGCCAGCAGTTTAGGGCAGCTTACGACTAACTATGGCTACACCTTC. This gives the protein CASSLGQLTTNYGYTF.